This T cell receptor beta chain was observed in a study of cytomegalovirus exposure and HLA in healthy donors. The PCR contained 60 Vbeta and 13 Jbeta primers. Sequenced by immunoSEQ multiplex PCR; TCRdb stores in-frame clones only, minus some. The sample holds 150,000 to 250,000 clones, 79% seen once. A few counts support this clone. This clonotype was obtained from a woman aged 25 to 39 in good health and CMV-seropositive. Sequencing was performed on PBMCs.

CDR3 region: CASSRRVATDTQYF. The CDR3 DNA sequence: TGTGCCAGCAGTCGCAGGGTGGCCACAGATACGCAGTATTTT. The chain combines TRBV27 with TRBJ2-3; possible D gene TRBD1, 5 bases. The CDR3 is 14 residues long. V gave up 5 bases and J gave up 2 bases, with 11 bases separating them. Looked up from germline, CDR1 is MNHEY and CDR2 is SMNVEV (reference sequence).